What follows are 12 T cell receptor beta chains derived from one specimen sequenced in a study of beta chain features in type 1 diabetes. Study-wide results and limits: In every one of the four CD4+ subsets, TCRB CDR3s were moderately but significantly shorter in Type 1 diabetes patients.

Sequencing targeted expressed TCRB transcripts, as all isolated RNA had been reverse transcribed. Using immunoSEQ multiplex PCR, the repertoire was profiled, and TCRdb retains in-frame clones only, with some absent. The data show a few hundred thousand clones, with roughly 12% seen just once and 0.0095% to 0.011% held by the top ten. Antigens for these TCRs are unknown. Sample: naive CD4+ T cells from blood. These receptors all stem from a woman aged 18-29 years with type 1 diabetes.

CDR3 loop: CASSQTHETQYF. DNA of the CDR3: TGTGCCAGCAGTCAGACTCATGAGACCCAGTACTTC. The V gene is TRBV25-1, the J gene TRBJ2-5, with D unclear. The germline CDR1 and CDR2 sequences are MGHDK and SYGVNS. CDR3 length equals 12 residues. V was clipped by 5 bases and J by 5 bases, with 9 bases between them.

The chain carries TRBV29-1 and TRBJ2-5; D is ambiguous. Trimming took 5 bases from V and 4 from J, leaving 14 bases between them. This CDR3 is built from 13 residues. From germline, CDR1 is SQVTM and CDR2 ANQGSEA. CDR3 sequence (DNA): TGCAGCGTTCATCCGCTTTACGGAGAGACCCAGTACTTC. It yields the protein CSVHPLYGETQYF.

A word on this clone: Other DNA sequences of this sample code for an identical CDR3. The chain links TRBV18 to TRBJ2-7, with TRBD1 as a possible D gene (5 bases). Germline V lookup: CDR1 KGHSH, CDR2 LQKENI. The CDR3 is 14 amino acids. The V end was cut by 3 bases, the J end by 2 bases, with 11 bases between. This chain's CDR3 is CASSPGQVTYEQYF. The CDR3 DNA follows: TGTGCCAGCTCACCGGGGCAGGTAACCTACGAGCAGTACTTC. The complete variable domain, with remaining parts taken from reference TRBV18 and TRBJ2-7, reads NAGVMQNPRHLVRRRGQEARLRCSPMKGHSHVYWYRQLPEEGLKFMVYLQKENIIDESGMPKERFSAEFPKEGPSILRIQQVVRGDSAAYFCASSPGQVTYEQYFGPGTRLTVT.

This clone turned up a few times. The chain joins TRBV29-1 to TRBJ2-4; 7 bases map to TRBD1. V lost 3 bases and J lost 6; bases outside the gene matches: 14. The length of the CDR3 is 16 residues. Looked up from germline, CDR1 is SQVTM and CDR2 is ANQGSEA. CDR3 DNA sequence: TGCAGCGTTGAGCCTGGACTTACAGGGGTTCCAAACATTCAGTACTTC. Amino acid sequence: CSVEPGLTGVPNIQYF.

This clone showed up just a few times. The CDR3 bases are TGTGCCAGCAGCTTAGGGGGGGTGAGGAGTAGCCCCCATGAGCAGTTCTTC. As protein: CASSLGGVRSSPHEQFF. The chain recombines TRBV7-9 with TRBJ2-1, with D possibly being TRBD2 (6 bases). The germline V gene encodes CDR1 SEHNR and CDR2 FQNEAQ (reference sequence). The CDR3 totals 17 residues. Trimming left V 1 base short and J 8 bases short, with 21 bases between. Supplemented by reference TRBV7-9 and TRBJ2-1, the full variable domain reads DTGVSQNPRHKITKRGQNVTFRCDPISEHNRLYWYRQTLGQGPEFLTYFQNEAQLEKSRLLSDRFSAERPKGSFSTLEIQRTEQGDSAMYLCASSLGGVRSSPHEQFFGPGTRLTVL.

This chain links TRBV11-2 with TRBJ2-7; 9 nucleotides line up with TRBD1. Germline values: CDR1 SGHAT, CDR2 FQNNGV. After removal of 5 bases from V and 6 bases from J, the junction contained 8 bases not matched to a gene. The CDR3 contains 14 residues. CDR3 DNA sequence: TGTGCCAGCAGCACCGGGACAGGGAGCTCCGAGCAGTACTTC. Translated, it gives CASSTGTGSSEQYF.

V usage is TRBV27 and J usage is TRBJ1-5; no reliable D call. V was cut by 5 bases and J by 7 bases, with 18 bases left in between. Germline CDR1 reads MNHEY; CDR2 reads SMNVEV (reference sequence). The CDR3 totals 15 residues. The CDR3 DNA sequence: TGTGCCAGCAGTCCCAATGGGCGGCCGGGGCAGCCCCAGCATTTT. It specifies CASSPNGRPGQPQHF.

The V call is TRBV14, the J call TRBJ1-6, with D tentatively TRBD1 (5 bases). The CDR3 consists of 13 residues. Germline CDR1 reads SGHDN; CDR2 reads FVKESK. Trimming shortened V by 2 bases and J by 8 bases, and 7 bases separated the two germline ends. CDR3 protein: CASSQWGDSPLHF. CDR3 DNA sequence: TGTGCCAGCAGCCAATGGGGGGATTCACCCCTCCACTTT.

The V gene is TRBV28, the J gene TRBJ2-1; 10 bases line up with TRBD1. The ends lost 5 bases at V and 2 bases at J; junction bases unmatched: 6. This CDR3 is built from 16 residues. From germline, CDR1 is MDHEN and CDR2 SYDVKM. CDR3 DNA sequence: TGTGCCAGCAGTCCGGCCGGGACAGGGGCCTACAATGAGCAGTTCTTC. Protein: CASSPAGTGAYNEQFF.

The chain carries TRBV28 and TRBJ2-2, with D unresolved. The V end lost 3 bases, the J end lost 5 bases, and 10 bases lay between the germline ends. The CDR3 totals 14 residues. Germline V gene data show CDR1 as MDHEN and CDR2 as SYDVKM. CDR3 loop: CASSFPPKTGELFF. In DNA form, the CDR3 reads TGTGCCAGCAGTTTTCCCCCAAAAACCGGGGAGCTGTTTTTT.

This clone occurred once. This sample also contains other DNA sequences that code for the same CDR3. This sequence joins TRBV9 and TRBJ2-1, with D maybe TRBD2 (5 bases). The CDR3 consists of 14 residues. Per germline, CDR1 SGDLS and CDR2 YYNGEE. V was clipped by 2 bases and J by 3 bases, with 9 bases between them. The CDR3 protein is CASSVAGLYNEQFF. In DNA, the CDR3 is TGTGCCAGCAGCGTGGCAGGACTCTACAATGAGCAGTTCTTC.

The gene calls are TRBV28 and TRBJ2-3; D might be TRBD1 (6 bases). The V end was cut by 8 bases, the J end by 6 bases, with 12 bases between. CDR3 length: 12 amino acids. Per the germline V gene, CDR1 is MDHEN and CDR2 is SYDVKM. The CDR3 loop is CASGSQGDTQYF. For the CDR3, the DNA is TGTGCCAGCGGCTCGCAGGGGGATACGCAGTATTTT.